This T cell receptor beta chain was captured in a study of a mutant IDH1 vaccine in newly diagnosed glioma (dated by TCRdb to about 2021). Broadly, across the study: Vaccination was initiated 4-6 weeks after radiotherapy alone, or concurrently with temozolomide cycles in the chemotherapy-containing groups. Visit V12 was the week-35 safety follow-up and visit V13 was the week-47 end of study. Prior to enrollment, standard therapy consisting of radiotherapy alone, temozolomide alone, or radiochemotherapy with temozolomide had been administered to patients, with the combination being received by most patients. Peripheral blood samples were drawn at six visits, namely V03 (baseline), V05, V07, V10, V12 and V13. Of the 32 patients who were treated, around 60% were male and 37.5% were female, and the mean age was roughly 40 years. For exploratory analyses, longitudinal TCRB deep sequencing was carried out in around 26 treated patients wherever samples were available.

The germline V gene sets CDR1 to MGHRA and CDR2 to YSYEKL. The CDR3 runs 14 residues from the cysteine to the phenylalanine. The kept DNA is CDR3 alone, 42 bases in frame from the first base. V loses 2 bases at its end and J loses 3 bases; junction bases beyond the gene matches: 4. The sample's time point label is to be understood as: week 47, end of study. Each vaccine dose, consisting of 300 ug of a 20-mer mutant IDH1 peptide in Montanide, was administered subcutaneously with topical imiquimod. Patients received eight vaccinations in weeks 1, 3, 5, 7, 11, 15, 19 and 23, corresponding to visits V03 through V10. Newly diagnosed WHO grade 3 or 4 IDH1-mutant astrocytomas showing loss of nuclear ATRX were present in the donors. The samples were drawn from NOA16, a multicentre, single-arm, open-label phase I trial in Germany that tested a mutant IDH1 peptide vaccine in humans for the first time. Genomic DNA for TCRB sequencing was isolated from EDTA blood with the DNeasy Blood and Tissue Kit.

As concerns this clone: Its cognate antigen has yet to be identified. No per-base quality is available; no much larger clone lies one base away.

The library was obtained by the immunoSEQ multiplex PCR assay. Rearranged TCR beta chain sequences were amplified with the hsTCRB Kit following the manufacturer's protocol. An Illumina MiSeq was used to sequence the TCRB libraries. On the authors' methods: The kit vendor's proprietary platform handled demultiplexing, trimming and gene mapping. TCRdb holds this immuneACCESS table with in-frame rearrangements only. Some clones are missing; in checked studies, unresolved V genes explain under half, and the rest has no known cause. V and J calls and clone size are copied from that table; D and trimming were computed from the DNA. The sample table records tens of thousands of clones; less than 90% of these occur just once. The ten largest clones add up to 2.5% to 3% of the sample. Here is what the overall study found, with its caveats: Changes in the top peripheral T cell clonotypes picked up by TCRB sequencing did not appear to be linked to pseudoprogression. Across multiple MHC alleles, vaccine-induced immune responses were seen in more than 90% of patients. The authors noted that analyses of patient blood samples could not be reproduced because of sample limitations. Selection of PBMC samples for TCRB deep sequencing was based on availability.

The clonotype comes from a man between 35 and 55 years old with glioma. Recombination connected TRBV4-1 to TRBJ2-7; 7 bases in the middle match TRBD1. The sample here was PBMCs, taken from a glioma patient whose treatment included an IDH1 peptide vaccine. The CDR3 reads CASSQFDRVYEQYF. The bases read TGCGCCAGCAGCCAATTTGACAGGGTCTACGAGCAGTACTTC.